Listed below are T cell receptor beta chains from one sample, sequenced in a study of T-cell reconstitution after alpha-beta-depleted transplantation in children. TCRdb re-called the PCR reads with MiXCR, one entry per CDR3 protein. Counted here are roughly 300,000 distinct CDR3 sequences, under 13% occurring once; the ten biggest clones make up around 2.5%. The sequences come from PBMCs from the stem cell graft donor, collected from the stem cell graft. These receptors came from a human donor who donated a stem cell graft to a child with acute lymphoblastic leukemia. Each CDR3 is given without its conserved first and last residue.

V,J,CDR3
TRBV6-5,TRBJ2-3,ASSYAGQLTDTQY
TRBV5-1,TRBJ1-1,ASSLSDLGRSTEAF
TRBV6-5,TRBJ2-3,ASSYRNPTNMRDTQY
TRBV12-3/TRBV12-4,TRBJ1-3,ASSFSVGNTIY
TRBV4-3,TRBJ1-2,ASSRGDSRANYGYT
TRBV4-3,TRBJ2-1,ASSQGRVRPYNEQF
TRBV7-2,TRBJ2-3,ASSVPGLALTDTQY
TRBV6-2/TRBV6-3,TRBJ2-7,ASSYGSSEGYEQY
TRBV24-1,TRBJ2-2,ATSDRTVGGELF
TRBV27,TRBJ2-1,ASTIAGRLGNEQF
TRBV20-1,TRBJ2-1,SASPYPYNEQF
TRBV15,TRBJ2-6,ATSADGPSGANVLT
TRBV4-3,TRBJ2-7,ASSQGLQAGGYEQY
TRBV20-1,TRBJ2-1,SARGTGFFDEQF
TRBV4-1,TRBJ1-3,ASSHGQGSENTIY
TRBV11-2,TRBJ1-2,ASSLVRSYGYT
TRBV10-3,TRBJ1-2,AISDHEVENYGYT
TRBV28,TRBJ2-1,ASSSTWGTSGTGNEQF